The 21 T cell receptor beta chains below were found in one sample sequenced in a study of cytotoxic CD8 clonotypes in ibrutinib-treated CLL. Only in-frame clones appear in the TCRdb table, and some are missing; sequencing was by immunoSEQ multiplex PCR. The data contain some 300,000 clones, just under 80% of them singletons. The starting material was PBMCs, obtained before ibrutinib treatment. These receptors came from a human donor with chronic lymphocytic leukemia.

The chain is built from TRBV9 and TRBJ1-2, with TRBD1 as a possible D gene (5 bases). Germline lookup yields CDR1 SGDLS and CDR2 YYNGEE. The V end was cut by 0 bases, the J end by 7 bases, with 16 bases between. This CDR3 region has 15 residues. The CDR3 here is CASSVATWGRGGYTF. CDR3 nucleotides: TGTGCCAGCAGCGTAGCTACCTGGGGCCGGGGTGGCTACACCTTC.

The chain recombines TRBV11-1 with TRBJ1-2, with D perhaps TRBD1 (6 bases). From germline, CDR1 is SGHAT and CDR2 FQDESV (reference sequence). With 3 bases removed from V and 4 bases from J, the gap between germline ends came to 18 bases. This CDR3 is 16 amino acids long. CDR3 sequence (DNA): TGTGCCAGCAGCTTGATGGGACAAGCCCTCCCCTATGGCTACACCTTC. This codes for CASSLMGQALPYGYTF.

The rearrangement links TRBV7-3 to TRBJ2-1; D remains ambiguous. CDR1 and CDR2 (germline): SGHTA, FQGTGA. The CDR3 extends over 15 amino acids. Trimming cost V 1 base and J 5 bases, with 12 bases left between them. CDR3 residues: CASSLNPERDNEQFF. DNA for the CDR3: TGTGCCAGCAGCTTAAACCCCGAACGGGACAATGAGCAGTTCTTC.

The chain employs TRBV7-9 and TRBJ2-7; no reliable D call. Germline V CDR1 and CDR2: SEHNR, FQNEAQ (reference sequence). The CDR3 loop spans 14 amino acids. The V gene lost 0 bases and the J gene lost 2 bases, with 8 bases spanning the gap. The CDR3 region is CASSLAGSPYEQYF. The CDR3 DNA reads as TGTGCCAGCAGCTTAGCGGGGTCCCCCTACGAGCAGTACTTC.

The chain links TRBV5-1 to TRBJ1-1; 7 bases line up with TRBD1. Trimming cost V 3 bases and J 2 bases; bases outside gene matches: 4. The CDR3 totals 14 residues. Germline CDR1 and CDR2: SGHRS and YFSETQ. The CDR3 nucleotides read TGCGCCAGCAGCTCTCAGGGGGGAAACACTGAAGCTTTCTTT. It codes for CASSSQGGNTEAFF.

This clone was recorded once. The V and J genes are TRBV27 and TRBJ1-2; the match to TRBD1 covers 10 bases. V was pared by 5 bases and J by 4 bases, with 7 bases of the junction left unmatched. Germline values: CDR1 MNHEY, CDR2 SMNVEV (reference sequence). This CDR3 contains 15 residues. CDR3 region: CASSLRQGAGYGYTF. CDR3 coding DNA: TGTGCCAGCAGTCTCAGACAGGGGGCTGGCTATGGCTACACCTTC.

This sequence joins TRBV6-5 and TRBJ2-7, with TRBD2 identical over 8 bases. This CDR3 region has 16 residues. The trim removed 2 bases at V and 3 bases at J, leaving 9 bases unmatched. Germline CDR1 reads MNHEY; CDR2 reads SVGAGI. The CDR3 region is CASSYNGLALNYEQYF. The CDR3, as DNA: TGTGCCAGCAGTTACAATGGACTAGCCTTGAACTACGAGCAGTACTTC.

This clone was counted many times. Other DNA sequences in the same sample also yield this CDR3. The J gene is TRBJ2-5, the V gene TRBV18; TRBD2 matches at 9 bases. Per germline, CDR1 KGHSH and CDR2 LQKENI. J was trimmed by 5 bases and V by 3 bases; bases with no gene match: 4. The CDR3 has 14 amino acids. The CDR3 spells CASSPRTSVETQYF. The CDR3 nucleotides read TGTGCCAGCTCACCGAGGACTAGCGTGGAGACCCAGTACTTC.

The chain uses TRBV4-1 and TRBJ1-2; TRBD1 is a possible D gene (5 bases). With 2 bases removed from V and 6 bases from J, the gap between germline ends came to 13 bases. CDR3 length: 14 residues. In germline, CDR1 is MGHRA, CDR2 YSYEKL. The CDR3 sequence is CASSQPGLGNGYTF. The CDR3 bases are TGCGCCAGCAGCCAACCGGGACTAGGGAATGGCTACACCTTC.

This clone was counted a single time. The rearrangement links TRBV2 to TRBJ1-2; possibly TRBD1 for D (5 bases). CDR3 length: 17 amino acids. Looked up from germline, CDR1 is SNHLY and CDR2 is FYNNEI. The V end lost 3 bases, the J end lost 0 bases, and 17 bases lay between the germline ends. This CDR3 is CASSDPSRWGTNYGYTF. DNA of the CDR3: TGTGCCAGCAGTGATCCCTCTCGGTGGGGGACTAACTATGGCTACACCTTC.

The chain employs TRBV30 and TRBJ1-5, with D unresolved. V shed 3 bases and J shed 0 bases, with 18 bases lying between them. The CDR3 is made up of 17 amino acids. Germline V gene sequence: CDR1 GTSNPN, CDR2 SVGIG (reference sequence). The CDR3 bases are TGTGCCTGGAGCCGGTTTTTGGTTCTTAATAGCAATCAGCCCCAGCATTTT. This sequence encodes CAWSRFLVLNSNQPQHF.

CDR3 sequence reads: CASIREGGEKLFF. The CDR3 bases are TGTGCCAGTATCAGGGAAGGAGGTGAAAAACTGTTTTTT. The chain links TRBV19 to TRBJ1-4, with D perhaps matching TRBD1 (5 bases). V was clipped by 7 bases and J by 7 bases, with 13 bases between them. This CDR3 has 13 amino acids. Germline V gene data show CDR1 as LNHDA and CDR2 as SQIVND (reference sequence).

This clone was seen a handful of times. In nucleotides, the CDR3 is TGTGCCAGCAGCGCCGGACAGGGCTATGGCTACACCTTC. Its protein product is CASSAGQGYGYTF. This chain uses TRBV2 with TRBJ1-2; 8 positions match TRBD1. CDR1 and CDR2 (germline): SNHLY, FYNNEI. Trimming at V came to 6 bases and at J to 4 bases, leaving 4 bases not matched to a gene. CDR3 size: 13 residues. The full variable domain, with the rest looked up from reference TRBV2 and TRBJ1-2, is EPEVTQTPSHQVTQMGQEVILRCVPISNHLYFYWYRQILGQKVEFLVSFYNNEISEKSEIFDDQFSVERPDGSNFTLKIRSTKLEDSAMYFCASSAGQGYGYTFGSGTRLTVV.

The chain joins TRBV13 to TRBJ1-1, with D perhaps TRBD1 (5 bases). CDR1 and CDR2 from the germline V gene are PRHDT and FYEKMQ (reference sequence). Trimming stripped 3 bases from V and 0 bases from J, with 5 bases between. The CDR3 sequence is 13 residues long. CDR3 coding DNA: TGTGCCAGCAGCTTGGGACTGAACACTGAAGCTTTCTTT. Translation gives CASSLGLNTEAFF.

This rearrangement joins TRBV2 to TRBJ1-1; TRBD1 aligns across 10 bases. V was clipped by 6 bases and J by 5 bases; unmatched bases: 3. CDR1 SNHLY and CDR2 FYNNEI come from the germline V gene. The length of the CDR3 is 13 residues. This chain's CDR3 is CASRTGQGTEAFF. CDR3 nucleotides: TGTGCCAGCAGGACGGGACAGGGGACTGAAGCTTTCTTT.

The chain employs TRBV6-1 and TRBJ2-7; TRBD1 matches 10 bases. The CDR3 totals 15 residues. Germline lookup yields CDR1 MNHNS and CDR2 SASEGT. V dropped 3 bases and J dropped 4; count of bases not matched to a gene: 6. The CDR3, as DNA: TGTGCCAGCAGTGACGTCCGGGACAGGGGATACGAGCAGTACTTC. The encoded protein is CASSDVRDRGYEQYF.

The chain uses TRBV30 and TRBJ2-1; no reliable D call. CDR3 length equals 13 residues. V was shortened by 3 bases and J by 10 bases, with 16 bases between the two germline ends. The V gene's germline CDR1 is GTSNPN and CDR2 SVGIG (reference sequence). The CDR3 loop reads CAWRHNWAGEQFF. The CDR3 DNA reads as TGTGCCTGGAGACACAACTGGGCAGGCGAGCAGTTCTTC.

This chain uses TRBV11-3 with TRBJ2-3; TRBD2 aligns across 11 bases. Losses at the gene ends were 1 base for V and 3 bases for J; bases not matched to a gene: 12. Germline V lookup: CDR1 SGHNT, CDR2 YENEEA. The length of the CDR3 is 19 residues. In nucleotides, the CDR3 is TGTGCCAGCAGCTTAGGGGTCCGGCTAGCGGGAGGACCAACAGATACGCAGTATTTT. This translates into CASSLGVRLAGGPTDTQYF.

The chain carries TRBV7-7 and TRBJ2-1; 12 nucleotides align to TRBD2. V lost 1 base and J lost 9; bases outside the gene matches: 4. CDR3 size: 15 residues. Germline CDR1 is SSHAT and CDR2 is FNYEAQ (reference sequence). The CDR3 DNA reads TGTGCCAGCAGCTTAGTCCCTAGCGGGAGGGGTGAGCAGTTCTTC. Translating gives CASSLVPSGRGEQFF.

The chain is built from TRBV19 and TRBJ2-6, with D perhaps TRBD2 (6 bases). CDR1 LNHDA and CDR2 SQIVND come from the germline V gene (reference sequence). The CDR3 runs 18 residues. V lost 5 bases and J 1 base, leaving 18 bases between the germline ends. CDR3 bases: TGTGCCAGTAGTCAGTCGGGAGATTTTCGGTCTGGGGCCAACGTCCTGACTTTC. Amino acids: CASSQSGDFRSGANVLTF.

The chain is built from TRBV11-3 and TRBJ2-2, with a possible D match to TRBD2 (5 bases). The CDR3 runs 14 residues. With 3 bases removed from V and 0 bases from J, the gap between germline ends came to 5 bases. Germline loops: CDR1 SGHNT, CDR2 YENEEA. The chain's CDR3 is CASSFGANTGELFF. CDR3 sequence (DNA): TGTGCCAGCAGCTTCGGGGCGAACACCGGGGAGCTGTTTTTT.